This TCR beta chain came from a study of cytomegalovirus exposure and HLA in healthy donors. The overall study: From donors who were HLA-typed, an early data release held around 80 million unique TCRs. Findings and caveats of the study: The Asian-associated ancestry cluster reportedly had fewer N-insertions than the 666-donor mean in a later analysis.

The primer mix had 60 Vbeta and 13 Jbeta primers. Libraries were prepared by immunoSEQ multiplex PCR; TCRdb keeps only in-frame clonotypes and omits some of them. This sample has over 35,000 clones; 60% to 70% occur once, and the top ten carry 3% to 5%. As to this clone: As yet, its antigen is unknown.

The clonotype was recovered from a man aged 40-55 years in good health and CMV-seronegative. Sequenced input: PBMCs.

CDR3: CSVEVGETQYF. CDR3 bases: TGCAGCGTTGAGGTCGGAGAGACCCAGTACTTC. The chain has TRBV29-1 and TRBJ2-5; unclear D gene. Trimming took 3 bases from V and 4 from J, leaving 6 bases between them. Germline V gene lookup returns CDR1 SQVTM and CDR2 ANQGSEA. The CDR3 length is 11 residues.